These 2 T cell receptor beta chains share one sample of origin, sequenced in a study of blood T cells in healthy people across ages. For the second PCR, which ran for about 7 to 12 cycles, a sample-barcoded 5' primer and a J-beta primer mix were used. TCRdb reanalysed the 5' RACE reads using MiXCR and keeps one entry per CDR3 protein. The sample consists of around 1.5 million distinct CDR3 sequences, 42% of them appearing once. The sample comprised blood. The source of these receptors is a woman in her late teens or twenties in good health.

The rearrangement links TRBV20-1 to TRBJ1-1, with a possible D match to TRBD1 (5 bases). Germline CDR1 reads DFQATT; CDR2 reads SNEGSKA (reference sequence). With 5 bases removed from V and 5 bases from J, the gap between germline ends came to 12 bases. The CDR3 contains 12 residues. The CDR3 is CSAPQGSTEAFF. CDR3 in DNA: TGCAGTGCTCCCCAGGGATCGACTGAAGCTTTCTTT.

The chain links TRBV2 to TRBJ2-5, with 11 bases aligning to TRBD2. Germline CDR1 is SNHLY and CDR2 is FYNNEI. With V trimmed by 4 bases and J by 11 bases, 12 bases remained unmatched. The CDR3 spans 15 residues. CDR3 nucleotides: TGTGCCAGCAGTGCTGGGACTAGCGGTTTAAATGAGCAGTACTTC. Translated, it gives CASSAGTSGLNEQYF.